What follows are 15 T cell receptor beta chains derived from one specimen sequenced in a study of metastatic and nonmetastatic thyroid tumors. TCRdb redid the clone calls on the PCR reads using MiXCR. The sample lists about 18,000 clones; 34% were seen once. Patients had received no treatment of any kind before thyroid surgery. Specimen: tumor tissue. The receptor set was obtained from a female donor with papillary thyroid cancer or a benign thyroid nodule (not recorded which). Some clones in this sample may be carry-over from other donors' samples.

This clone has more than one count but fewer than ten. The CDR3 DNA sequence: TGTGCCAGCAGTTCAGGGGGTTCTGGAAACACCATATATTTT. Amino acid sequence: CASSSGGSGNTIYF. The V gene is TRBV28, the J gene TRBJ1-3; 7 nucleotides line up with TRBD1. V trimming: 4 bases; J trimming: 1 base; junction bases outside the gene matches: 1. Germline CDR1 and CDR2: MDHEN and SYDVKM. The length of the CDR3 is 14 residues.

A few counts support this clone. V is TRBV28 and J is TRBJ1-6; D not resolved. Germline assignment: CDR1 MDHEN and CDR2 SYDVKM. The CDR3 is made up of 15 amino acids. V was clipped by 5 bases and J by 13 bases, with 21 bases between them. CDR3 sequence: CASSKTALGSGPLHF. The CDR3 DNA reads TGTGCCAGCAGTAAAACCGCGTTGGGGTCCGGGCCCCTCCACTTT. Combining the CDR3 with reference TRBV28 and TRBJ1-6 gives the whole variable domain DVKVTQSSRYLVKRTGEKVFLECVQDMDHENMFWYRQDPGLGLRLIYFSYDVKMKEKGDIPEGYSVSREKKERFSLILESASTNQTSMYLCASSKTALGSGPLHFGNGTRLTVT.

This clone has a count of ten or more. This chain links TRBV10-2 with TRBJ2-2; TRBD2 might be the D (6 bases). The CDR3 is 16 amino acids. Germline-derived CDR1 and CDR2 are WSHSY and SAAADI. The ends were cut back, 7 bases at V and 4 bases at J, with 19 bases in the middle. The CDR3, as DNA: TGCGCCAGCAAACCCAACGGCGGGACGGGCACCGGGGAGCTGTTTTTT. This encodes CASKPNGGTGTGELFF.

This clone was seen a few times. The CDR3 region is CSVEYPGQGNTIYF. The CDR3 region has the DNA TGCAGCGTTGAATATCCGGGACAGGGAAACACCATATATTTT. The genes are TRBV29-1 and TRBJ1-3; 7 bases agree with TRBD1. Germline lookup yields CDR1 SQVTM and CDR2 ANQGSEA. The V and J ends lost 2 bases and 4 bases, in that order; junction bases with no gene match: 5. The CDR3 sequence is 14 residues long.

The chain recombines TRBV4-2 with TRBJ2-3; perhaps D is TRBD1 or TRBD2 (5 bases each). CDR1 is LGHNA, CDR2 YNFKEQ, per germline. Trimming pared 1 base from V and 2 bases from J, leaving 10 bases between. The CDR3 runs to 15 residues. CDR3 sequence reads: CASSQVFGTTDTQYF. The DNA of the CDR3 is TGTGCCAGCAGCCAAGTATTTGGGACCACAGATACGCAGTATTTT.

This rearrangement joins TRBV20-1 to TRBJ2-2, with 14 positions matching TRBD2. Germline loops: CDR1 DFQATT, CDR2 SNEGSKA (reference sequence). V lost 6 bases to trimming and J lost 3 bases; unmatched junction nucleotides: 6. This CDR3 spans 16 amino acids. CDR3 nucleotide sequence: TGCAGTGCCAGGACTAGCGGGGGGACGCACACCGGGGAGCTGTTTTTT. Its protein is CSARTSGGTHTGELFF.

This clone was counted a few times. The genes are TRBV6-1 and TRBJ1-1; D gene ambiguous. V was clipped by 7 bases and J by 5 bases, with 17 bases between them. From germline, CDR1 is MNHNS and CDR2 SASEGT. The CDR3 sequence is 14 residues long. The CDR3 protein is CASTSTGVGTEAFF. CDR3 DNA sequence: TGTGCCAGCACCTCAACCGGGGTAGGGACTGAAGCTTTCTTT.

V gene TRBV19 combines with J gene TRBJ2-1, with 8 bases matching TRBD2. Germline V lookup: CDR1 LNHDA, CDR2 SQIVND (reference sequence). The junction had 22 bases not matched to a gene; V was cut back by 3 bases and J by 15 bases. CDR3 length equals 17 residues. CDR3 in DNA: TGTGCCAGTAGTATTTATATAAGCGGGGGCGCAAACGTTAGACGGTTCTTC. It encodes CASSIYISGGANVRRFF.

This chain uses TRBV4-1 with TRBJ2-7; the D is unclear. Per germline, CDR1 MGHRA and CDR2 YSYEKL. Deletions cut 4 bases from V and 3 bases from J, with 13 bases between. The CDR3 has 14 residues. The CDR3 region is CASSPNEPNYEQYF. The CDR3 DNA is TGCGCCAGCAGCCCGAATGAGCCCAACTACGAGCAGTACTTC.

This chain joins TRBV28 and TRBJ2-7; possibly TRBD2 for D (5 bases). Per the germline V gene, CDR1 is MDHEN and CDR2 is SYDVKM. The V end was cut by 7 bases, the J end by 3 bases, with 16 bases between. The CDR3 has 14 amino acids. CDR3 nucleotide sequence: TGTGCCAGCATTCCCCGGGTCGGGGACTACGAGCAGTACTTC. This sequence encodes CASIPRVGDYEQYF.

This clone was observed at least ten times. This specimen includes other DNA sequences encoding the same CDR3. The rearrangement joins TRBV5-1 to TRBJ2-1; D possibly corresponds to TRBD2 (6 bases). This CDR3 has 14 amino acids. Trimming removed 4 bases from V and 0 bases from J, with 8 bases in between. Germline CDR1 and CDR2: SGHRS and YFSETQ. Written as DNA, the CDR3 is TGCGCCAGCAGCCTGGAGGGCTCCTACAATGAGCAGTTCTTC. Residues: CASSLEGSYNEQFF.

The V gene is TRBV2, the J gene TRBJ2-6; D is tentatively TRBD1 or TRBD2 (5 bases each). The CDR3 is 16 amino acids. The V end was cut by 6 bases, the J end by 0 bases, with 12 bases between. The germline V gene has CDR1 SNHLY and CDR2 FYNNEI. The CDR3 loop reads CASRMQGASGANVLTF. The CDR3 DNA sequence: TGTGCCAGCAGGATGCAGGGAGCCTCTGGGGCCAACGTCCTGACTTTC.

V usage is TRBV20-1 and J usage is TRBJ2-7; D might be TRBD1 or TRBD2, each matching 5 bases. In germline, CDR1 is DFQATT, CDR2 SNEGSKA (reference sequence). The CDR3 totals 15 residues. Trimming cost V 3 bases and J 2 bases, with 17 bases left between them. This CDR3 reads CSARVPGRGPYEQYF. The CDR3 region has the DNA TGCAGTGCTAGGGTGCCGGGACGCGGTCCCTACGAGCAGTACTTC.

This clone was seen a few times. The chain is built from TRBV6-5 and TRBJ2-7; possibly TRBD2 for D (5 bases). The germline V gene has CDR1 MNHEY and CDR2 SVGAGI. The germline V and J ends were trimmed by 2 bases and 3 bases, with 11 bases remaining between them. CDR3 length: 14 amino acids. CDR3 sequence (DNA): TGTGCCAGCAGTTACGGTCCGGGAAGCTACGAGCAGTACTTC. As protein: CASSYGPGSYEQYF.

The CDR3 sequence is CASNPVQARGHTF. In nucleotides, the CDR3 is TGTGCCAGCAACCCAGTACAGGCAAGAGGCCACACCTTC. The chain is built from TRBV6-1 and TRBJ1-2; possible D gene TRBD1, 5 bases. Germline V gene sequence: CDR1 MNHNS, CDR2 SASEGT. V shed 7 bases and J shed 12 bases, with 21 bases lying between them. The CDR3 has 13 residues.